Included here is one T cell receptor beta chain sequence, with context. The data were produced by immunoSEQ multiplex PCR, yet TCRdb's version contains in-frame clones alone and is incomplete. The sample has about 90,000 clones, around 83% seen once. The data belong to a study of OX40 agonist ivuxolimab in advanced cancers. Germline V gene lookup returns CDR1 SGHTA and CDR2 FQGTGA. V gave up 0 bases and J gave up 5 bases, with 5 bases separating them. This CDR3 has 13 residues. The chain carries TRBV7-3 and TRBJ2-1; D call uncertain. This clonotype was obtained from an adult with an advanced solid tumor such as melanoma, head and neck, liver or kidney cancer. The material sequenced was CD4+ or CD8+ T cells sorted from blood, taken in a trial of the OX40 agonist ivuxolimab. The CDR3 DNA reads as TGTGCCAGCAGCTTAACGCGCAACAATGAGCAGTTCTTC. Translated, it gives CASSLTRNNEQFF.